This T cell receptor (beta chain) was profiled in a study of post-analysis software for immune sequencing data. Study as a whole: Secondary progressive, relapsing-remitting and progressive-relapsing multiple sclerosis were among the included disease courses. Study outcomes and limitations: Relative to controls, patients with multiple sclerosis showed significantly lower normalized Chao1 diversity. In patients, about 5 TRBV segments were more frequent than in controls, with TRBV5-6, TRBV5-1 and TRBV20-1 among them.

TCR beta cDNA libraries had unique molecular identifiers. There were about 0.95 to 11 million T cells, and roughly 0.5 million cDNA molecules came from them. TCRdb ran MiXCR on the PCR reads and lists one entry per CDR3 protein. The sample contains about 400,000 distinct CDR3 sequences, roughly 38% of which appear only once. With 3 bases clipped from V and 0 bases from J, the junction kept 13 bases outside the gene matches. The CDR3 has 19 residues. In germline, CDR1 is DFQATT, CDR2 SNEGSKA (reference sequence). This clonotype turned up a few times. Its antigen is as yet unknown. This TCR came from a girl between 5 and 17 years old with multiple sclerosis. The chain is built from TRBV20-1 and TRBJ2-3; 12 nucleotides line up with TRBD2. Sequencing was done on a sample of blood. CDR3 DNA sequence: TGCAGTGCTAGGGGACTGGGGCTAGCGGGGGGGACTAGCACAGATACGCAGTATTTT. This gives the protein CSARGLGLAGGTSTDTQYF.